The following is a T cell receptor beta chain sequence with its context. Antigen unknown. The CDR3 is 12 amino acids. Germline V gene sequence: CDR1 SQVTM, CDR2 ANQGSEA. V lost 7 bases, J lost 4 bases, and 13 bases lay in between. The source of the sample is a study of blood T cells in healthy people across ages. Study observations and caveats: CMV infection status of these donors was not known.

Alongside a J-beta primer mix, a sample-barcoded 5' primer served in a second PCR lasting roughly 6 to 11 cycles. TCRdb re-called the 5' RACE reads through MiXCR, storing one row per CDR3 protein. Seen here are around 2 million distinct CDR3 sequences, around 42% observed once, and the top ten hold under 30%. The V gene is TRBV29-1, the J gene TRBJ1-1; maybe TRBD1 (6 bases). This TCR was sampled from a human donor in good health. The sample consisted of blood. For the CDR3, the DNA is TGCAGCGCGCTACAGGGCTTCACTGAAGCTTTCTTT. This codes for CSALQGFTEAFF.